The next 11 T cell receptor beta chains were all read from a single sample in a study of regulatory T cells in long-lasting Graves disease. Libraries of TCR beta came from iRepertoire HTBI primers plus Arm-PCR of CDR3 regions. TCRdb re-derived calls from the multiplex PCR reads in MiXCR, one entry per CDR3 protein. The repertoire holds roughly 490,000 distinct CDR3 sequences, with about 20% as singletons. This sample's time point: persistent/refractory GD, antithyroid drugs over 5 years with positive TRAb. Extracted PBMC RNA gave rise to the TCR library. Material: peripheral blood mononuclear cells (PBMCs), obtained when the disease was refractory, from a patient treated with antithyroid drugs. All receptors derive from a female donor with Graves disease.

V gene TRBV5-1 combines with J gene TRBJ1-1; D possibly corresponds to TRBD1 (5 bases). Germline CDR1 and CDR2: SGHRS and YFSETQ. This CDR3 region has 14 residues. Trimming stripped 0 bases from V and 5 bases from J, with 11 bases between. CDR3 DNA sequence: TGCGCCAGCAGCTTGGGACAGCCCGGGACTGAAGCTTTCTTT. Its protein is CASSLGQPGTEAFF.

The CDR3 nucleotides are TGTGCCAGCAGTTACAAGATTTCCGGGGCCAACGTCCTGACTTTC. Its protein is CASSYKISGANVLTF. The chain carries TRBV6-2 or TRBV6-3 and TRBJ2-6, with D unclear. The germline V and J ends were trimmed by 2 bases and 4 bases, with 9 bases remaining between them. CDR3 length: 15 residues. Per germline, CDR1 MNHEY and CDR2 SVGEGT.

This clonotype came up a few times. The chain has TRBV29-1 and TRBJ1-1, with TRBD1 as a possible D gene (6 bases). Germline V CDR1 and CDR2: SQVTM, ANQGSEA. This CDR3 has 12 residues. V lost 7 bases, J lost 3 bases, and 12 bases lay in between. The CDR3 region has the DNA TGCAGCGCCCAAACAGGGTACACTGAAGCTTTCTTT. Its translation is CSAQTGYTEAFF.

V and J are TRBV11-2 and TRBJ2-3; 16 bases map to TRBD2. CDR3 length: 20 amino acids. Germline V lookup: CDR1 SGHAT, CDR2 FQNNGV. V lost 5 bases to trimming and J lost 2 bases; unmatched junction nucleotides: 13. CDR3 nucleotides: TGTGCCAGCAGCCAAGAGGGACTAGCGGGGGGGCTGCTTTCCACAGATACGCAGTATTTT. This gives the protein CASSQEGLAGGLLSTDTQYF.

This clonotype was found a few times. The genes are TRBV12-3 or TRBV12-4 and TRBJ1-2; no reliable D call. V lost 4 bases and J 4 bases, leaving 13 bases between the germline ends. The CDR3 contains 14 residues. The CDR3 protein is CASSSGRAFYGYTF. The CDR3 bases are TGTGCCAGCAGTTCCGGTAGGGCCTTCTATGGCTACACCTTC.

This chain links TRBV5-6 with TRBJ1-1; no clear D gene. Germline V gene sequence: CDR1 SGHDT, CDR2 YYEEEE. V lost 2 bases and J 6 bases, leaving 17 bases between the germline ends. This CDR3 spans 15 amino acids. CDR3 DNA: TGTGCCAGCAGCTTTGGATCGGGGAGTGAGTCTGAAGCTTTCTTT. Amino acid sequence: CASSFGSGSESEAFF.

The chain couples TRBV18 to TRBJ2-6; TRBD1 is a possible D gene (5 bases). There are 16 residues in the CDR3. The V gene lost 7 bases and the J gene lost 0 bases, with 13 bases spanning the gap. Germline CDR1 and CDR2: KGHSH and LQKENI. The CDR3 is CASLAQATSGANVLTF. CDR3 bases: TGTGCCAGCTTGGCACAGGCCACCTCTGGGGCCAACGTCCTGACTTTC.

CDR3 amino acids: CASSLERNTYNEQFF. The DNA of the CDR3 is TGTGCCAGCAGCTTAGAAAGGAATACCTACAATGAGCAGTTCTTC. This rearrangement joins TRBV11-3 to TRBJ2-1; D is unresolved. Trimming left V 0 bases short and J 2 bases short, with 8 bases between. This CDR3 has 15 residues. Germline lookup yields CDR1 SGHNT and CDR2 YENEEA.

As to this clonotype: A much larger clone differs by one base, so this may be a read error. This rearrangement joins TRBV4-2 to TRBJ2-6, with 9 positions matching TRBD2. This CDR3 has 17 amino acids. CDR1 is LGHNA, CDR2 YNFKEQ, per germline. V lost 4 bases and J lost 0; bases outside the gene matches: 4. The DNA for the CDR3 is TGTGCCAGCAGCCGTAGCGGGGGAAGCTCTGGGGCCAACGTCCTGACTTTC. It translates to CASSRSGGSSGANVLTF.

This clonotype was seen a few times. The chain has TRBV7-3 and TRBJ1-6, with D possibly TRBD1 on 5 matching bases. The germline CDR1 and CDR2 sequences are SGHTA and FQGTGA. Trimming cost V 2 bases and J 9 bases, with 11 bases left between them. The CDR3 runs 14 residues. CDR3 DNA sequence: TGTGCCAGCAGCTTAGAAGGGGCGGCTTCACCCCTCCACTTT. Translating it yields CASSLEGAASPLHF.

At least ten counts were recorded for this clonotype. The J gene is TRBJ2-2, the V gene TRBV6-1; no definite D call. Germline V CDR1 and CDR2: MNHNS, SASEGT. Trimming took 6 bases from V and 9 from J, leaving 11 bases between them. The CDR3 is 12 residues long. CDR3 in DNA: TGTGCCAGCAGCTATGGAAGGTGGGAGCTGTTTTTT. It translates to CASSYGRWELFF.